These 20 T cell receptor beta chains were sequenced from one sample in a study of PD-L1 blockade in urothelial cancer. Some clones are missing from TCRdb's copy, which holds only in-frame ones; the method was immunoSEQ multiplex PCR. Of 11,000 to 15,000 clones listed, roughly 90% are singletons. Material: PBMCs, obtained around atezolizumab (anti-PD-L1) treatment. These receptors were obtained from a man in his 70s with urothelial cancer.

The chain carries TRBV19 and TRBJ1-3, with TRBD1 as a possible D gene (6 bases). Trimming removed 4 bases from V and 0 bases from J, with 16 bases in between. This CDR3 region has 17 residues. The germline V gene encodes CDR1 LNHDA and CDR2 SQIVND (reference sequence). CDR3 nucleotides: TGTGCCAGTAGTACCCACGGGACAACCATCTCTGGAAACACCATATATTTT. Its protein is CASSTHGTTISGNTIYF.

The chain recombines TRBV11-1 with TRBJ1-5; 7 bases align to TRBD1. The V segment lost 6 bases and the J segment 7 bases; nucleotides outside the gene matches: 6. The CDR3 is 13 residues long. Germline values: CDR1 SGHAT, CDR2 FQDESV (reference sequence). CDR3 DNA: TGTGCCAGCAGTTGGAACAGGGGCCAGCCCCAGCATTTT. Translated, it gives CASSWNRGQPQHF.

The rearrangement uses TRBV18 and TRBJ2-3, with TRBD1 matching 8 bases. Germline assignment: CDR1 KGHSH and CDR2 LQKENI. The CDR3 totals 15 residues. V lost 4 bases and J lost 4; bases outside the gene matches: 7. The CDR3 loop reads CASSLGQGTPDTQYF. In DNA, the CDR3 is TGTGCCAGCTCACTTGGACAGGGCACTCCAGATACGCAGTATTTT.

The chain combines TRBV29-1 with TRBJ2-7; weak D call: TRBD1 (5 bases). Germline CDR1 is SQVTM and CDR2 is ANQGSEA. This CDR3 region has 12 residues. With 7 bases removed from V and 0 bases from J, the gap between germline ends came to 10 bases. CDR3: CSATDNSYEQYF. The CDR3, as DNA: TGCAGCGCTACGGACAACTCCTACGAGCAGTACTTC.

This clone appeared a few times. This rearrangement joins TRBV6-1 to TRBJ1-4, with D perhaps matching TRBD1 (5 bases). V was cut by 0 bases and J by 8 bases, with 13 bases left in between. Germline V gene lookup returns CDR1 MNHNS and CDR2 SASEGT. The CDR3 is 15 amino acids. The CDR3 is CASSEAFGGNEKLFF. The DNA of the CDR3 is TGTGCCAGCAGTGAAGCATTCGGGGGGAACGAAAAACTGTTTTTT.

This clone was seen a handful of times. V gene TRBV25-1 combines with J gene TRBJ1-5, with no clear D. This CDR3 contains 14 residues. Germline values: CDR1 MGHDK, CDR2 SYGVNS. V was trimmed by 0 bases and J by 6 bases, leaving 9 bases between them. The CDR3 region has the DNA TGTGCCAGCAGTGAATATCCGGGTGGTCAGCCCCAGCATTTT. As protein: CASSEYPGGQPQHF.

The chain is built from TRBV29-1 and TRBJ2-1, with TRBD2 as a possible D gene (6 bases). The V and J ends lost 6 bases and 2 bases respectively, with 14 bases between them. In germline, CDR1 is SQVTM, CDR2 ANQGSEA. This CDR3 is 14 amino acids long. The DNA of the CDR3 is TGCAGCGTCCCTCGGGGGAGAACCTACAATGAGCAGTTCTTC. Protein product: CSVPRGRTYNEQFF.

Points on this clone: One end of the junction varies from germline; a read error may be responsible. The chain recombines TRBV5-1 with TRBJ1-1; D possibly corresponds to TRBD1 (6 bases). The CDR3 has 16 amino acids. Germline V gene data show CDR1 as SGHRS and CDR2 as YFSETQ. CDR3 coding DNA: TGCGCCAGCAGCTTGGAGCTCCAGGGGATGAACGCTGAAGCTTTCTTT. Translated: CASSLELQGMNAEAFF.

The V and J genes are TRBV25-1 and TRBJ2-2, with D maybe TRBD2 (6 bases). V was trimmed by 6 bases and J by 2 bases, leaving 7 bases between them. The V gene's germline CDR1 is MGHDK and CDR2 SYGVNS. The CDR3 has 13 residues. Written as DNA, the CDR3 is TGTGCCAGCAGCGGGGGAAACACCGGGGAGCTGTTTTTT. Amino acid sequence: CASSGGNTGELFF.

The chain combines TRBV28 with TRBJ1-6, with 7 bases aligning to TRBD1. There are 15 residues in the CDR3. V trimming: 5 bases; J trimming: 11 bases; junction bases outside the gene matches: 12. Germline V lookup: CDR1 MDHEN, CDR2 SYDVKM. The CDR3 region has the DNA TGTGCCAGCAGTCCACCCCTGACAGGGAGGACACCCCTCCACTTT. It is translated as CASSPPLTGRTPLHF. Full variable domain (missing parts from reference TRBV28 and TRBJ1-6): DVKVTQSSRYLVKRTGEKVFLECVQDMDHENMFWYRQDPGLGLRLIYFSYDVKMKEKGDIPEGYSVSREKKERFSLILESASTNQTSMYLCASSPPLTGRTPLHFGNGTRLTVT.

The rearrangement joins TRBV29-1 to TRBJ1-5; possible D gene TRBD1, 5 bases. The CDR3 is 15 amino acids. Germline lookup yields CDR1 SQVTM and CDR2 ANQGSEA. The V end was cut by 0 bases, the J end by 3 bases, with 12 bases between. CDR3 DNA: TGCAGCGTTGAAGATACGGGGGAGCCCAATCAGCCCCAGCATTTT. Protein product: CSVEDTGEPNQPQHF.

The V call is TRBV4-1, the J call TRBJ2-7, with D uncertain. CDR1 and CDR2 from the germline V gene are MGHRA and YSYEKL. V was clipped by 6 bases and J by 0 bases, with 15 bases between them. The length of the CDR3 is 15 residues. The CDR3 nucleotides are TGCGCCAGCAGAGCTTCGACTGGAAGCTCCTACGAGCAGTACTTC. It encodes CASRASTGSSYEQYF.

The chain uses TRBV2 and TRBJ1-5, with TRBD1 identical over 7 bases. CDR1 SNHLY and CDR2 FYNNEI come from the germline V gene. CDR3 size: 16 residues. With V trimmed by 4 bases and J by 7 bases, 13 bases remained unmatched. The CDR3 loop reads CASSASLGVGQQPQHF. Here the CDR3 DNA reads TGTGCCAGCAGTGCATCCCTCGGGGTGGGACAGCAGCCCCAGCATTTT.

The table lists this clone with a few counts. The chain employs TRBV7-9 and TRBJ1-4; D is unclear. Trimming removed 3 bases from V and 8 bases from J, with 16 bases in between. Germline V gene data show CDR1 as SEHNR and CDR2 as FQNEAQ (reference sequence). The CDR3 totals 15 residues. Here the CDR3 DNA reads TGTGCCAGCAGCTTTAGTGGGTTAGGGAGCGAAAAACTGTTTTTT. It encodes CASSFSGLGSEKLFF.

The chain recombines TRBV18 with TRBJ1-1; 7 bases match TRBD1. The germline CDR1 and CDR2 sequences are KGHSH and LQKENI. The V gene end was trimmed by 6 bases and the J gene end by 7 bases; junction bases not matched to a gene: 17. There are 16 residues in the CDR3. The CDR3, as DNA: TGTGCCAGCTCCCTCCGACAGGGAAGAACGCCCCTTGAAGCTTTCTTT. Its protein product is CASSLRQGRTPLEAFF.

The chain joins TRBV6-5 to TRBJ2-7, with 9 positions matching TRBD1. Germline CDR1 MNHEY, CDR2 SVGAGI. The CDR3 has 15 amino acids. Trimming cost V 3 bases and J 3 bases; bases outside gene matches: 6. The CDR3: CASSYTLGQGYEQYF. DNA of the CDR3: TGTGCCAGCAGTTATACATTGGGACAGGGCTACGAGCAGTACTTC.

CDR3 in DNA: TGTGCCATCAGTGAGGCGGACAGGCCTAACAATGAGCAGTTCTTC. The encoded protein is CAISEADRPNNEQFF. V is TRBV10-3 and J is TRBJ2-1; 7 bases are a match to TRBD1. Unmatched junction bases numbered 6, after V lost 2 bases and J lost 5 bases. CDR3 length equals 15 residues. Germline CDR1 reads ENHRY; CDR2 reads SYGVKD.

This clone has only a few counts. The chain joins TRBV7-9 to TRBJ1-1; D possibly corresponds to TRBD1 (6 bases). The CDR3 extends over 13 amino acids. Germline V gene data show CDR1 as SEHNR and CDR2 as FQNEAQ (reference sequence). V was pared by 5 bases and J by 3 bases, with 10 bases between. This CDR3 reads CASSQQGYTEAFF. CDR3 sequence (DNA): TGTGCCAGCAGCCAACAGGGCTACACTGAAGCTTTCTTT. Using reference TRBV7-9 and TRBJ1-1 for the parts outside the CDR3, the full variable domain is DTGVSQNPRHKITKRGQNVTFRCDPISEHNRLYWYRQTLGQGPEFLTYFQNEAQLEKSRLLSDRFSAERPKGSFSTLEIQRTEQGDSAMYLCASSQQGYTEAFFGQGTRLTVV.

The chain recombines TRBV5-1 with TRBJ2-7; 8 bases are shared with TRBD2. The CDR3 spans 16 residues. V was clipped by 6 bases and J by 3 bases; unmatched bases: 14. Germline CDR1 reads SGHRS; CDR2 reads YFSETQ. CDR3: CASTPGGGFTGYEQYF. CDR3 coding DNA: TGCGCCAGCACCCCCGGGGGGGGATTCACTGGCTACGAGCAGTACTTC.

V gene TRBV28 combines with J gene TRBJ2-7; D might be TRBD1 (7 bases). Germline CDR1 and CDR2: MDHEN and SYDVKM. V lost 4 bases and J 3 bases, leaving 13 bases between the germline ends. This CDR3 has 14 amino acids. CDR3 nucleotide sequence: TGTGCCAGCAGTTGGAGGGACAGTGTCTACGAGCAGTACTTC. This encodes CASSWRDSVYEQYF.